The next 16 T cell receptor beta chains were all read from a single sample in a study of CD8 T cells in ankylosing spondylitis. Study findings and constraints: A motif in TCR beta, a set of seven to nine highly homologous variants, appeared characteristic of ankylosing spondylitis blood.

These receptors' antigens are unknown. TCRdb analysed the 5' RACE reads with MiXCR anew, one entry per CDR3 protein. The data show 400,000 or so distinct CDR3 sequences, 25% to 30% seen once. The sequencing input was blood, either unsorted or a sorted T cell fraction (not recorded which). The receptors were gathered from a male donor with ankylosing spondylitis.

The chain employs TRBV20-1 and TRBJ2-7; the match to TRBD1 covers 9 bases. V shed 5 bases, J shed 7 bases, and the junction held 15 bases outside the gene matches. Per the germline V gene, CDR1 is DFQATT and CDR2 is SNEGSKA (reference sequence). This CDR3 region has 15 residues. The CDR3: CSASPRDRVSEEQYF. CDR3 in DNA: TGCAGTGCTTCCCCCCGGGACAGGGTTTCAGAAGAGCAGTACTTC.

The CDR3 loop reads CASSPTRGGEKLFF. The CDR3 DNA follows: TGCGCCAGCAGCCCCACGAGGGGGGGTGAAAAACTGTTTTTT. V is TRBV5-1 and J is TRBJ1-4; maybe TRBD1 (6 bases). V gave up 4 bases and J gave up 7 bases, with 14 bases separating them. From germline, CDR1 is SGHRS and CDR2 YFSETQ. This CDR3 region has 14 residues.

This clonotype was observed a few times. CDR3 loop: CSAPGPPPYNEQFF. DNA for the CDR3: TGCAGTGCCCCTGGCCCTCCCCCTTACAATGAGCAGTTCTTC. This rearrangement joins TRBV20-1 to TRBJ2-1, with no clear D. The germline gives CDR1 DFQATT, CDR2 SNEGSKA (reference sequence). The CDR3 totals 14 residues. Trimming stripped 6 bases from V and 4 bases from J, with 16 bases between.

In this sample, this clonotype turned up a few times. V and J are TRBV6-6 and TRBJ2-7; 12 bases align to TRBD1. Germline V gives CDR1 MNHNY, CDR2 SVGAGI (reference sequence). With 8 bases clipped from V and 6 bases from J, the junction kept 2 bases outside the gene matches. The CDR3 is 12 amino acids. In DNA form, the CDR3 reads TGTGCCAGCGGGACAGGGGGCGGCGAGCAGTACTTC. It translates to CASGTGGGEQYF.

The V and J genes are TRBV24-1 and TRBJ2-6; D not certain. The CDR3 runs 14 residues. Germline assignment: CDR1 KGHDR and CDR2 SFDVKD. Between the trimmed V and J ends, which lost 10 bases and 0 bases, there was a span of 9 bases. CDR3 in amino acids: CATATASGANVLTF. CDR3 coding DNA: TGTGCCACAGCGACGGCCTCTGGGGCCAACGTCCTGACTTTC.

The V call is TRBV5-1, the J call TRBJ1-1; tentative D call: TRBD1 (6 bases). V was trimmed by 5 bases and J by 7 bases, leaving 12 bases between them. This CDR3 is 12 amino acids long. The germline V gene has CDR1 SGHRS and CDR2 YFSETQ. The CDR3 loop is CASSRQGIEAFF. CDR3 coding DNA: TGCGCCAGCAGTCGGCAGGGGATTGAAGCTTTCTTT.

In this sample, this clonotype turned up a few times. The genes are TRBV12-3 or TRBV12-4 and TRBJ2-7; possibly TRBD2 for D (6 bases). The CDR3 contains 15 residues. Trimming pared 6 bases from V and 2 bases from J, leaving 17 bases between. CDR3 sequence (DNA): TGTGCCAGCAGCAACTATCCCGGGAGCACCTACGAGCAGTACTTC. It specifies CASSNYPGSTYEQYF.

The J gene is TRBJ2-2, the V gene TRBV12-3 or TRBV12-4; D possibly matches TRBD1 or TRBD2 (5 bases each). Trimming cost V 7 bases and J 4 bases, with 13 bases left between them. The CDR3 sequence is 14 residues long. The CDR3 DNA sequence: TGTGCCAGCACCCCCCGGGGCGGCACCGGGGAGCTGTTTTTT. Its protein product is CASTPRGGTGELFF.

The sample holds a few counts of this clonotype. This chain uses TRBV7-9 with TRBJ1-4; TRBD1 agrees at 7 bases. The CDR3 runs 14 residues. V shed 7 bases, J shed 7 bases, and the junction held 9 bases outside the gene matches. Germline V gene data show CDR1 as SEHNR and CDR2 as FQNEAQ (reference sequence). CDR3 sequence (DNA): TGTGCCAGCACCGGGACAGAGGGGGGTGAAAAACTGTTTTTT. It encodes CASTGTEGGEKLFF.

This chain uses TRBV12-3 or TRBV12-4 with TRBJ2-7; perhaps D is TRBD1 or TRBD2 (6 bases each). Deletions cut 5 bases from V and 3 bases from J, with 11 bases between. This CDR3 has 13 amino acids. The CDR3 spells CASSRGPGYEQYF. As DNA, the CDR3 is TGTGCCAGCAGTCGGGGGCCCGGCTACGAGCAGTACTTC.

This rearrangement joins TRBV11-2 to TRBJ1-2; no clear D gene. CDR3 length equals 14 residues. Trimming left V 0 bases short and J 3 bases short, with 8 bases between. Looked up from germline, CDR1 is SGHAT and CDR2 is FQNNGV. For the CDR3, the DNA is TGTGCCAGCAGCTTAGAGTTAAGGGACTATGGCTACACCTTC. Encoded protein: CASSLELRDYGYTF. Variable domain in full (rest from reference TRBV11-2 and TRBJ1-2): EAGVAQSPRYKIIEKRQSVAFWCNPISGHATLYWYQQILGQGPKLLIQFQNNGVVDDSQLPKDRFSAERLKGVDSTLKIQPAKLEDSAVYLCASSLELRDYGYTFGSGTRLTVV.

V and J are TRBV2 and TRBJ2-3; 8 nucleotides line up with TRBD2. V lost 8 bases, J lost 1 base, and 8 bases stayed unmatched. The germline V gene has CDR1 SNHLY and CDR2 FYNNEI. The CDR3 sequence is 15 residues long. DNA of the CDR3: TGTGCCAGCCGTATGACTAGCGCCCGCACAGATACGCAGTATTTT. This translates into CASRMTSARTDTQYF.

V and J are TRBV29-1 and TRBJ2-3; D ambiguous. V dropped 2 bases and J dropped 0 bases, with 6 bases sitting between them. CDR1 is SQVTM and CDR2 is ANQGSEA in the germline V gene. The length of the CDR3 is 13 residues. DNA of the CDR3: TGCAGCGTTGAACAGACTAGCACAGATACGCAGTATTTT. This encodes CSVEQTSTDTQYF.

The chain carries TRBV5-6 and TRBJ2-1; weak D call: TRBD2 (5 bases). Trimming removed 3 bases at V and 2 bases at J, with 12 bases between. There are 15 residues in the CDR3. Germline assignment: CDR1 SGHDT and CDR2 YYEEEE. CDR3: CASSSRGLAYNEQFF. In nucleotides, the CDR3 is TGTGCCAGCAGCTCTCGGGGATTAGCCTACAATGAGCAGTTCTTC.

There are a few counts of this clonotype. The chain recombines TRBV12-3 or TRBV12-4 with TRBJ1-1, with D hard to call. The CDR3 is 15 amino acids. V was clipped by 7 bases and J by 1 base, with 16 bases between them. CDR3 residues: CASTPSRAANTEAFF. CDR3 nucleotides: TGTGCCAGCACCCCAAGTAGGGCGGCGAACACTGAAGCTTTCTTT.

The chain carries TRBV7-2 and TRBJ2-3; the D is unclear. CDR1 is SGHTA and CDR2 is FQGNSA in the germline V gene. This CDR3 spans 13 amino acids. V lost 5 bases to trimming and J lost 4 bases, with 10 bases between them. The CDR3: CASSPARPDTQYF. CDR3 bases: TGTGCCAGCAGCCCTGCTCGCCCAGATACGCAGTATTTT.